This T cell receptor (beta chain) was sequenced during a study of CD8 T cells in ankylosing spondylitis. Findings of the study overall: Prior literature has documented some motif variants in synovial fluid and blood from reactive arthritis. The disease-linked clones had a CD8+ phenotype and low blood frequencies. Reported data indicate significant enrichment of disease-linked clones within matched ankylosing spondylitis synovial fluid. Characteristic of ankylosing spondylitis blood, it appeared, was a TCR beta motif comprising several highly homologous variants.

Construction of TCR beta libraries was performed using quantitative 5'-RACE with molecular barcodes. TCRdb re-called the 5' RACE reads through MiXCR, storing one row per CDR3 protein. In the table there are about 390,000 distinct CDR3 sequences, 20% to 25% of which are singletons. This clonotype has more than one count but fewer than ten. Its antigen is not identified. Between the trimmed V and J ends, which lost 6 bases and 2 bases, there was a span of 14 bases. This CDR3 has 14 amino acids. The germline CDR1 and CDR2 sequences are MNHNS and SASEGT. The origin of this receptor is a male donor with ankylosing spondylitis. The chain is built from TRBV6-1 and TRBJ2-7, with D perhaps matching TRBD1 or TRBD2 (5 bases each). The sequenced sample consisted of blood, either unsorted or a sorted T cell fraction (not recorded which). This chain's CDR3 is CASRTGTATYEQYF. Here the CDR3 DNA reads TGTGCCAGCAGGACCGGGACCGCGACCTACGAGCAGTACTTC.